Each of the 8 T cell receptor beta chains below was sequenced from the same sample in a study of OX40 agonist ivuxolimab in advanced cancers. Receptor libraries were prepared by the immunoSEQ multiplex PCR assay. Held by TCRdb, this immuneACCESS table contains in-frame sequences only and omits some clones. Under half of the omission traces to an unresolved V gene where checked; the cause of the rest is unknown. Present in this sample are tens of thousands of clones, approximately 90% of which were seen just once. The top ten clonotypes cover approximately 0.45% of the sample. The input for sequencing was CD4+ or CD8+ T cells sorted from blood, taken in a trial of the OX40 agonist ivuxolimab. Source of these receptors: an adult with an advanced solid tumor such as melanoma, head and neck, liver or kidney cancer.

The rearrangement uses TRBV11-2 and TRBJ1-4, with 7 bases matching TRBD1. From germline, CDR1 is SGHAT and CDR2 FQNNGV. Unmatched junction bases numbered 6, after V lost 3 bases and J lost 5 bases. CDR3 length: 15 residues. The CDR3 DNA follows: TGTGCCAGCAGCTTGGCAGGGGGTGTCAATGAAAAACTGTTTTTT. Protein product: CASSLAGGVNEKLFF.

V gene TRBV5-6 combines with J gene TRBJ2-3; D is undetermined. Germline V gives CDR1 SGHDT, CDR2 YYEEEE. Between the trimmed V and J ends, which lost 4 bases and 2 bases, there was a span of 8 bases. CDR3 length: 13 residues. The CDR3 nucleotides read TGTGCCAGCAGCCAACGGAACACAGATACGCAGTATTTT. Protein sequence: CASSQRNTDTQYF. Drawing the rest from reference TRBV5-6 and TRBJ2-3, the complete variable domain is DAGVTQSPTHLIKTRGQQVTLRCSPKSGHDTVSWYQQALGQGPQFIFQYYEEEERQRGNFPDRFSGHQFPNYSSELNVNALLLGDSALYLCASSQRNTDTQYFGPGTRLTVL.

CDR3 loop: CASSEAGQGRYEQYF. For the CDR3, the DNA is TGTGCCAGCAGTGAAGCTGGACAGGGACGCTACGAGCAGTACTTC. The chain is built from TRBV6-1 and TRBJ2-7, with 8 bases matching TRBD1. Per the germline V gene, CDR1 is MNHNS and CDR2 is SASEGT. J was trimmed by 3 bases and V by 0 bases; bases with no gene match: 4. This CDR3 comprises 15 residues.

The chain carries TRBV11-2 and TRBJ1-2, with D hard to call. The V end was cut by 1 base, the J end by 3 bases, with 6 bases between. Germline V CDR1 and CDR2: SGHAT, FQNNGV. The CDR3 contains 13 residues. The CDR3 here is CASSLGRDYGYTF. CDR3 DNA sequence: TGTGCCAGCAGCTTAGGGAGGGACTATGGCTACACCTTC.

The J gene is TRBJ2-3, the V gene TRBV5-1; D gene ambiguous. The CDR3 is made up of 14 amino acids. V was clipped by 4 bases and J by 5 bases, with 14 bases between them. From germline, CDR1 is SGHRS and CDR2 YFSETQ. The CDR3: CASSPRASGDTQYF. CDR3 nucleotide sequence: TGCGCCAGCAGCCCACGAGCCTCGGGAGATACGCAGTATTTT.

The chain carries TRBV18 and TRBJ1-1; TRBD1 is a possible D gene (6 bases). Between the trimmed V and J ends, which lost 8 bases and 2 bases, there was a span of 12 bases. The CDR3 spans 13 residues. Germline CDR1 reads KGHSH; CDR2 reads LQKENI. CDR3 sequence: CASADSLNTEAFF. The CDR3, as DNA: TGTGCCAGCGCGGACAGCCTCAACACTGAAGCTTTCTTT.

This chain uses TRBV4-1 with TRBJ1-4, with unresolved D. The germline V gene has CDR1 MGHRA and CDR2 YSYEKL. The CDR3 is 14 residues long. V was cut by 4 bases and J by 5 bases, with 11 bases left in between. The DNA of the CDR3 is TGCGCCAGCAGCCTCGCGGCGCTAAATGAAAAACTGTTTTTT. Translating it yields CASSLAALNEKLFF.

The CDR3 protein is CASGPGAGYGYTF. The CDR3 region has the DNA TGTGCTAGTGGACCCGGGGCAGGCTATGGCTACACCTTC. The rearrangement links TRBV12-5 to TRBJ1-2, with TRBD1 as a possible D gene (5 bases). The V and J ends lost 6 bases and 4 bases respectively, with 12 bases between them. Germline values: CDR1 LGHNT, CDR2 FRNRAP. There are 13 residues in the CDR3.